This entry lists 10 T cell receptor beta chains sequenced from one sample in a study of vaccination and CD4 T cells after COVID-19. The study sequenced cultured CD4+ T cell DNA using the Oncomine TCR Beta short-read assay. MiXCR was run by TCRdb on the PCR reads, yielding one entry per CDR3 protein. The data show under 15,000 distinct CDR3 sequences, with around 50% seen just once and about 19% held by the top ten. As to treatment: approximately 9-day PBMC culture with coronavirus spike peptide pools or control peptides (ViraFEST assay). Antigens of these TCRs are unknown. The sequenced sample consisted of CD4+ T cells from blood, cultured in vitro. These receptors all stem from a human donor who had recovered from COVID-19.

The rearrangement joins TRBV7-6 to TRBJ2-5; TRBD2 agrees at 11 bases. The CDR3 runs 16 residues. The germline V gene encodes CDR1 SGHVS and CDR2 FNYEAQ. V shed 5 bases and J 4 bases; nucleotides not matched to a gene: 9. CDR3 DNA: TGTGCCAGCAGCGCAAAGACTAGCGGGATAGGAGAGACCCAGTACTTC. Protein: CASSAKTSGIGETQYF.

The V gene is TRBV14, the J gene TRBJ2-5, with unresolved D. V was clipped by 3 bases and J by 4 bases, with 9 bases between them. Germline V lookup: CDR1 SGHDN, CDR2 FVKESK. The CDR3 is 13 amino acids. The CDR3 bases are TGTGCCAGCAGCCAGAAGATGGGAGAGACCCAGTACTTC. It translates to CASSQKMGETQYF.

V usage is TRBV24-1 and J usage is TRBJ1-4; no definite D call. CDR1 KGHDR and CDR2 SFDVKD come from the germline V gene. The V and J ends lost 8 bases and 2 bases respectively, with 23 bases between them. The CDR3 runs to 18 residues. The CDR3: CATTHYPSPQETNEKLFF. The CDR3 nucleotides are TGTGCCACCACTCACTACCCTAGCCCCCAGGAGACTAATGAAAAACTGTTTTTT.

As DNA, the CDR3 is TGTGCCAGCAGCTTAGTCCAGGATCGGGAGCAGTACTTC. Protein: CASSLVQDREQYF. The chain joins TRBV7-2 to TRBJ2-7; D is unresolved. Germline values: CDR1 SGHTA, CDR2 FQGNSA. The length of the CDR3 is 13 residues. V gave up 1 base and J gave up 7 bases, with 11 bases separating them.

CDR3 amino acids: CASNPPGGLYEQYF. Written as DNA, the CDR3 is TGTGCCAGCAACCCCCCTGGAGGGTTATACGAGCAGTACTTC. This rearrangement joins TRBV2 to TRBJ2-7, with a tentative D call TRBD2 (6 bases). The CDR3 totals 14 residues. Per germline, CDR1 SNHLY and CDR2 FYNNEI. V was pared by 7 bases and J by 4 bases, with 17 bases between.

The V gene is TRBV21-1, the J gene TRBJ2-6; no check of the table's D call, TRBD1, against the DNA was made. TRBV21-1 counts as a pseudogene. The CDR3 runs 19 residues. The CDR3 sequence: CASSNLYYGGPAGANVLTF. The DNA for the CDR3 is TGTGCCAGCAGCAATTTATATTACGGGGGCCCGGCTGGGGCCAACGTCCTGACTTTC.

This clonotype was seen more than once but under ten times. The chain combines TRBV28 with TRBJ2-3; no clear D gene. Germline values: CDR1 MDHEN, CDR2 SYDVKM. The CDR3 is 13 residues long. Between the trimmed V and J ends, which lost 6 bases and 8 bases, there was a span of 15 bases. CDR3 DNA: TGTGCCAGCAGGAGGTACGACCTCGGTACGCAGTATTTT. Its protein is CASRRYDLGTQYF.

This clonotype is a singleton in its sample. This rearrangement joins TRBV19 to TRBJ2-3; D is perhaps TRBD2 (7 bases). Germline CDR1 reads LNHDA; CDR2 reads SQIVND (reference sequence). V dropped 5 bases and J dropped 4 bases, with 10 bases sitting between them. The CDR3 runs to 13 residues. This CDR3 is CASSSGGPDTQYF. The CDR3 DNA follows: TGTGCCAGTAGTTCGGGGGGCCCAGATACGCAGTATTTT. The full variable domain, with the rest looked up from reference TRBV19 and TRBJ2-3, is DGGITQSPKYLFRKEGQNVTLSCEQNLNHDAMYWYRQDPGQGLRLIYYSQIVNDFQKGDIAEGYSVSREKKESFPLTVTSAQKNPTAFYLCASSSGGPDTQYFGPGTRLTVL.

The sample holds a few counts of this clonotype. This rearrangement joins TRBV6-1 to TRBJ1-1; D is possibly TRBD1 (6 bases). V lost 7 bases and J 0 bases, leaving 9 bases between the germline ends. Germline V gene data show CDR1 as MNHNS and CDR2 as SASEGT. The CDR3 is made up of 13 amino acids. The CDR3 loop is CASIKGVNTEAFF. CDR3 in DNA: TGTGCCAGCATCAAGGGGGTGAACACTGAAGCTTTCTTT.

The genes are TRBV6-5 and TRBJ1-6; D gene ambiguous. Germline-derived CDR1 and CDR2 are MNHEY and SVGAGI. The CDR3 runs 15 residues. The ends were cut back, 0 bases at V and 4 bases at J, with 7 bases in the middle. In nucleotides, the CDR3 is TGTGCCAGCAGTTACTCTGGTCGTTATAATTCACCCCTCCACTTT. It codes for CASSYSGRYNSPLHF.